The source of this T cell receptor (beta chain) is a study of blood T cell repertoires in COVID-19. Germline V CDR1 and CDR2: SGHRS, YFSETQ. The length of the CDR3 is 16 residues. V shed 4 bases and J 2 bases; nucleotides not matched to a gene: 9. Sequenced by immunoSEQ multiplex PCR; TCRdb stores in-frame clones only, minus some. The sample has a few hundred thousand clones; 86% are singletons. The chain couples TRBV5-1 to TRBJ2-1; 7 nucleotides match TRBD2. Sequencing input: peripheral blood. This sequence originates from a man aged 25 to 45 who had recovered from COVID-19. CDR3 residues: CASSPQLAGAYNEQFF. The CDR3, as DNA: TGCGCCAGCAGCCCGCAATTGGCGGGGGCCTACAATGAGCAGTTCTTC. Supplemented by reference TRBV5-1 and TRBJ2-1, the full variable domain reads KAGVTQTPRYLIKTRGQQVTLSCSPISGHRSVSWYQQTPGQGLQFLFEYFSETQRNKGNFPGRFSGRQFSNSRSEMNVSTLELGDSALYLCASSPQLAGAYNEQFFGPGTRLTVL.